This TCR beta chain was sequenced in a study of PD-1 blockade in classical Hodgkin lymphoma. Study outcomes and limitations: With respect to the repertoire differences, their causes, possibly disease activity or prior therapy, remain undefined. Only CD4+ TCR diversity, not CD8+, had risen significantly by C4D1.

For this clone: Its antigen is not identified.

All patients experienced relapse after autologous stem cell transplantation, and brentuximab vedotin exposure was variable. Starting with thawed PBMCs, CD4+ T cells were purified by magnetic negative selection. Germline V CDR1 and CDR2: SGDLS, YYNGEE. The CDR3 sequence is 17 residues long. V dropped 2 bases and J dropped 5 bases, with 20 bases sitting between them. Assay used: immunoSEQ multiplex PCR; TCRdb lists only in-frame clones, some missing. The data contain roughly 6,000 clones, approximately 72% of them seen just once; the ten biggest clones take up roughly 3.5%. This chain uses TRBV9 with TRBJ1-5; no reliable D call. The TCR was taken from a human donor with classical Hodgkin lymphoma. The sequenced sample was CD4+ T cells from blood, obtained at baseline. The CDR3 loop reads CASSVSGYRQNDQPQHF. The CDR3 nucleotides read TGTGCCAGCAGCGTCTCAGGTTACCGCCAAAATGATCAGCCCCAGCATTTT.